The source of this T cell receptor (beta chain) is a study of T cells in women clearing cervical HPV infection. Profiled with immunoSEQ multiplex PCR; TCRdb holds only in-frame clones, not every one. This sample contains over 15,000 clones. Dot-blot hybridization genotyped cervical HPV amplified with MY09/MY11 PCR. This receptor was obtained from a woman between 18 and 70 years old with a cervical HPV16 infection that either progressed to CIN3+ or cleared (not recorded which). Input material: blood buffy coat.

The DNA read from the CDR3 is TGTGCCAGCAGCCCACCCGGGACTAGCGGAACTTCGGGCATT. Translation: CASSPPGTSGTSGI. In full, the CDR3 is CASSPPGTSGTSGIQYF. This sequence joins TRBV13 and TRBJ2-4; the match to TRBD2 covers 11 bases. From the germline J gene comes the end of the CDR3, since the read stops 3 residues before it. The CDR3 sequence is 17 residues long. V lost 5 bases to trimming and J lost 9 bases; unmatched junction nucleotides: 15. The germline CDR1 and CDR2 sequences are PRHDT and FYEKMQ (reference sequence).